The 9 T cell receptor beta chains presented below share a single source sample, sequenced in a study of blood T cell repertoires in COVID-19. The assay was immunoSEQ multiplex PCR, and TCRdb's table has in-frame clones only and misses some. Of 60,000 to 80,000 clones listed, 84% are singletons. The sample was peripheral blood. These receptors came from a man in his fifties with active COVID-19.

The rearrangement uses TRBV6-2 or TRBV6-3 and TRBJ2-7, with D unclear. Germline lookup yields CDR1 MNHEY and CDR2 SVGEGT. CDR3 length: 13 residues. V was pared by 6 bases and J by 6 bases, with 15 bases between. The CDR3 nucleotides read TGTGCCAGCAGGCCTCTCTTGGGCTTCGAGCAGTACTTC. It specifies CASRPLLGFEQYF.

The chain recombines TRBV5-6 with TRBJ1-2, with 10 bases lining up with TRBD1. The CDR3 is 16 residues long. Germline V gives CDR1 SGHDT, CDR2 YYEEEE. Trimming cost V 3 bases and J 8 bases; bases outside gene matches: 13. CDR3 in amino acids: CASSSGTGALQGGYTF. CDR3 bases: TGTGCCAGCAGCTCCGGGACAGGGGCCCTCCAGGGCGGCTACACCTTC.

The chain employs TRBV10-3 and TRBJ1-1; 8 bases are shared with TRBD1. The CDR3 sequence is 15 residues long. Losses at the gene ends were 3 bases for V and 4 bases for J; bases not matched to a gene: 7. The germline V gene has CDR1 ENHRY and CDR2 SYGVKD. This chain's CDR3 is CAISEVTGVVTEAFF. Here the CDR3 DNA reads TGTGCCATCAGTGAAGTGACAGGGGTGGTCACTGAAGCTTTCTTT.

The chain couples TRBV4-1 to TRBJ2-3, with 10 bases identical to TRBD1. This CDR3 is built from 16 residues. Trimming took 1 base from V and 4 from J; bases not matched to a gene: 5. The germline V gene has CDR1 MGHRA and CDR2 YSYEKL. CDR3 region: CASSQARDRGPDTQYF. CDR3 nucleotide sequence: TGCGCCAGCAGCCAAGCGAGGGACAGGGGTCCAGATACGCAGTATTTT.

The count of this clone is one. The rearrangement links TRBV6-5 to TRBJ2-7; TRBD2 aligns across 8 bases. Germline values: CDR1 MNHEY, CDR2 SVGAGI. CDR3 length: 14 residues. The V and J ends lost 7 bases and 2 bases, in that order; junction bases with no gene match: 7. Here the CDR3 reads CASTRGGAAYEQYF. CDR3 coding DNA: TGTGCCAGCACCCGGGGGGGGGCGGCCTACGAGCAGTACTTC.

V and J are TRBV9 and TRBJ2-2; TRBD1 is a possible D gene (6 bases). The CDR3 runs to 16 residues. The germline CDR1 and CDR2 sequences are SGDLS and YYNGEE. V lost 3 bases to trimming and J lost 4 bases, with 16 bases between them. CDR3 DNA: TGTGCCAGCAGCGCAGGGGCTACCCCGGGCACCGGGGAGCTGTTTTTT. Residues: CASSAGATPGTGELFF.

This chain joins TRBV3-1 (or the pseudogene TRBV3-2) and TRBJ2-1; weak D call: TRBD2 (5 bases). Germline CDR1 is LGHDT and CDR2 is YNNKEL (reference sequence). The CDR3 has 15 residues. The ends were cut back, 4 bases at V and 2 bases at J, with 12 bases in the middle. This CDR3 is CASSPTPRAYNEQFF. CDR3 nucleotide sequence: TGTGCCAGCAGCCCGACACCGAGGGCCTACAATGAGCAGTTCTTC.

This clone was found once. The chain employs TRBV5-1 and TRBJ2-3; 9 bases line up with TRBD1. CDR3 size: 14 residues. Trimming removed 4 bases from V and 7 bases from J; junction bases left unmatched: 7. The V gene's germline CDR1 is SGHRS and CDR2 YFSETQ. The CDR3 DNA sequence: TGCGCCAGCAGCCCGGGACAGGGACGGCATACGCAGTATTTT. Protein product: CASSPGQGRHTQYF.

This clone showed up just a few times. The V and J genes are TRBV7-9 and TRBJ1-2; 7 positions agree with TRBD1. After removal of 5 bases from V and 4 bases from J, the junction contained 4 bases not matched to a gene. There are 13 residues in the CDR3. CDR1 SEHNR and CDR2 FQNEAQ come from the germline V gene (reference sequence). CDR3 sequence (DNA): TGTGCCAGCAGCCTGGGACAGACCTATGGCTACACCTTC. This gives the protein CASSLGQTYGYTF. Full variable domain (outside the CDR3, taken from reference TRBV7-9 and TRBJ1-2): DTGVSQNPRHKITKRGQNVTFRCDPISEHNRLYWYRQTLGQGPEFLTYFQNEAQLEKSRLLSDRFSAERPKGSFSTLEIQRTEQGDSAMYLCASSLGQTYGYTFGSGTRLTVV.